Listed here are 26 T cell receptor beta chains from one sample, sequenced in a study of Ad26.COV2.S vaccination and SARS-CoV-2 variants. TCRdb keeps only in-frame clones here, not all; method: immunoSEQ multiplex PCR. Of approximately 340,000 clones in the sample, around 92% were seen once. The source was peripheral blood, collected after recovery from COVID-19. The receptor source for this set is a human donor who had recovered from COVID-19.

CDR3 sequence: CASSYEEGNSPLHF. Written as DNA, the CDR3 is TGTGCCAGCAGTTACGAGGAGGGTAATTCACCCCTCCACTTT. This chain uses TRBV6-5 with TRBJ1-6, with no clear D. This CDR3 contains 14 residues. Germline CDR1 and CDR2: MNHEY and SVGAGI. V shed 2 bases and J shed 6 bases, with 8 bases lying between them.

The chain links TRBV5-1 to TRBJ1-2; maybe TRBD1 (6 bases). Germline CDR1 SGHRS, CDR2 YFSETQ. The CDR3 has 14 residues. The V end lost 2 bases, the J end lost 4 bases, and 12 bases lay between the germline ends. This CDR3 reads CASSLQGSVYGYTF. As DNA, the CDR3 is TGCGCCAGCAGCTTACAGGGAAGTGTCTATGGCTACACCTTC.

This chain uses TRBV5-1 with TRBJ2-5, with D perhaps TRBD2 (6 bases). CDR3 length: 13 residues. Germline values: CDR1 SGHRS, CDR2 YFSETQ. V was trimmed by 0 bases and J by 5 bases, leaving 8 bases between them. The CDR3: CASSLGGGETQYF. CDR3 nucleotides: TGCGCCAGCAGCTTGGGAGGAGGGGAGACCCAGTACTTC.

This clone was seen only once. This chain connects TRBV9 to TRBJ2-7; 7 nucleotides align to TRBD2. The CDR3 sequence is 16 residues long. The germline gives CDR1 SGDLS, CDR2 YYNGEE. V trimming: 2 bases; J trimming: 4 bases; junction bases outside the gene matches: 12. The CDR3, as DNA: TGTGCCAGCAGCGTCACCGGGACCTTCGGGGGGTACGAGCAGTACTTC. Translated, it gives CASSVTGTFGGYEQYF.

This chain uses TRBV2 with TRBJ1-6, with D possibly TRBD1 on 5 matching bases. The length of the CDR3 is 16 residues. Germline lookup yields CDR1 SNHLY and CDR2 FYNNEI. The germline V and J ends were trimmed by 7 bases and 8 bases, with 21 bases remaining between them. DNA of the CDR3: TGTGCCAGCATGGGCAAGGCTAAGACAGCCGATTCACCCCTCCACTTT. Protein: CASMGKAKTADSPLHF.

The DNA of the CDR3 is TGTGCCAGCAGCTTAGACATTCCAGCGGGGGCCTACAATGAGCAGTTCTTC. This codes for CASSLDIPAGAYNEQFF. This chain links TRBV7-6 with TRBJ2-1; 8 bases match TRBD2. The V and J ends lost 1 base and 2 bases, in that order; junction bases with no gene match: 7. Germline-derived CDR1 and CDR2 are SGHVS and FNYEAQ. This CDR3 has 17 residues.

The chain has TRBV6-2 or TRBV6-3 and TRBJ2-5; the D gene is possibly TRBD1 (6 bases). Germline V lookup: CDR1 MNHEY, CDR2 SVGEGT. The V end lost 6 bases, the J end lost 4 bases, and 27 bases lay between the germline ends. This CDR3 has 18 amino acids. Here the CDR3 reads CASSTDLRNRVLRETQYF. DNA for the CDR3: TGTGCCAGCAGCACGGATCTTCGGAACAGGGTATTAAGAGAGACCCAGTACTTC.

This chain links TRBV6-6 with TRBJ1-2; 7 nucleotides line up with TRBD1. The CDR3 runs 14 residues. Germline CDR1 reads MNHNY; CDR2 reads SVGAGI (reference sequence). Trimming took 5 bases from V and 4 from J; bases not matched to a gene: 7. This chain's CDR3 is CASSPETGTYGYTF. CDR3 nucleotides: TGTGCCAGCAGTCCGGAGACAGGGACCTATGGCTACACCTTC.

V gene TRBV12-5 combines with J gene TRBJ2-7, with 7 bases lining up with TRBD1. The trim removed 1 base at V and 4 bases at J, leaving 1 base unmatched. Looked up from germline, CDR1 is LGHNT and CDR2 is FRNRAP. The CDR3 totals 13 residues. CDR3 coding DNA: TGTGCTAGTGGTTTGGAGACAGGGTACGAGCAGTACTTC. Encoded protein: CASGLETGYEQYF.

CDR3 residues: CASSLVRGEAFF. In DNA form, the CDR3 reads TGTGCCAGCAGCTTAGTACGGGGTGAAGCTTTCTTT. This rearrangement joins TRBV7-9 to TRBJ1-1; no reliable D call. The germline CDR1 and CDR2 sequences are SEHNR and FQNEAQ (reference sequence). The germline V and J ends were trimmed by 1 base and 7 bases, with 7 bases remaining between them. There are 12 residues in the CDR3.

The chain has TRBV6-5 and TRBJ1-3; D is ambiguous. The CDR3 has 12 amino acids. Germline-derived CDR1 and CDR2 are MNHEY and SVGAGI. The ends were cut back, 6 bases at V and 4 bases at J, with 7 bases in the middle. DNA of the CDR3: TGTGCCAGCAGCAACGGAGGAAACACCATATATTTT. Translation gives CASSNGGNTIYF.

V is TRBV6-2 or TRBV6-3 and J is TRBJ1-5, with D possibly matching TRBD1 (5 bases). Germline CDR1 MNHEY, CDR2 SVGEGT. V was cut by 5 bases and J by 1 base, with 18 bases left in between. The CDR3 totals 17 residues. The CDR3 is CASSSVLWGRSNQPQHF. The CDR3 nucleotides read TGTGCCAGCAGTAGCGTTTTATGGGGCAGGAGCAATCAGCCCCAGCATTTT.

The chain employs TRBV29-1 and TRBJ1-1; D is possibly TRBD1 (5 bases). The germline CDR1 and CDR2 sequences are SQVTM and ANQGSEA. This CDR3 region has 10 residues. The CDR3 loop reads CGGVNTEAFF. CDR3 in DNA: TGCGGGGGGGTGAACACTGAAGCTTTCTTT.

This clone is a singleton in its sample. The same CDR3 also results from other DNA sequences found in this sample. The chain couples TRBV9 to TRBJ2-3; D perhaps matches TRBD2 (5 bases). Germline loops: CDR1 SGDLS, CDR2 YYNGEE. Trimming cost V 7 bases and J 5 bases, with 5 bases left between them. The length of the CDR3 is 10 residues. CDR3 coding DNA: TGTGCCAGCGGAGGAGATACGCAGTATTTT. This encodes CASGGDTQYF.

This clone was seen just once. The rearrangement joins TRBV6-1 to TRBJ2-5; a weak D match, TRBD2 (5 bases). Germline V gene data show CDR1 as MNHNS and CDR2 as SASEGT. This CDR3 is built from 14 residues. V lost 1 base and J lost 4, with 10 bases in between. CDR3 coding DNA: TGTGCCAGCAGTGAAGTGATAGCGAGAGAGACCCAGTACTTC. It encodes CASSEVIARETQYF.

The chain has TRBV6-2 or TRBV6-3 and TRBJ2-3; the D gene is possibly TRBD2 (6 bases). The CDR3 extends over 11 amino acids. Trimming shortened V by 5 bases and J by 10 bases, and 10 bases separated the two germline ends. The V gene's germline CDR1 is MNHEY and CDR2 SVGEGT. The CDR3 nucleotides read TGTGCCAGCAGTCGAGGGGAGGCGCAGTATTTT. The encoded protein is CASSRGEAQYF.

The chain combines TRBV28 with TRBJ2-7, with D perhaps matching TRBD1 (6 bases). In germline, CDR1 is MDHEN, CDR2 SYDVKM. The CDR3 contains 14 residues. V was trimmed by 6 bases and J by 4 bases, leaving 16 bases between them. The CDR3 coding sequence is TGTGCCAGCAGGGGGACCAGGGGACCTTACGAGCAGTACTTC. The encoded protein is CASRGTRGPYEQYF.

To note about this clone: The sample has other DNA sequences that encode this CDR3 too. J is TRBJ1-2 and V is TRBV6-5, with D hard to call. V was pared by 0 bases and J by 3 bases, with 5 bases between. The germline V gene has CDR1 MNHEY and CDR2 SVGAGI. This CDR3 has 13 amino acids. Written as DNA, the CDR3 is TGTGCCAGCAGTTACTCCCGTGACTATGGCTACACCTTC. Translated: CASSYSRDYGYTF.

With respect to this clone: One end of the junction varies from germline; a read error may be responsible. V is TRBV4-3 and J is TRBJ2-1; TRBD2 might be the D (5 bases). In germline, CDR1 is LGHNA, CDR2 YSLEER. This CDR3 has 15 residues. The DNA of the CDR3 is TGCGCCAGCAGCCAAGATAGGCTAGCCTACGATGAGCAGTTCTTC. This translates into CASSQDRLAYDEQFF.

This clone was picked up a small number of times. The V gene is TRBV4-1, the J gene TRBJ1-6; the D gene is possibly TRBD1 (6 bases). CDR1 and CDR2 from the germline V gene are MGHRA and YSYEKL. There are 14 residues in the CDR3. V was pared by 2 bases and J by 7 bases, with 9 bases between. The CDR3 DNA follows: TGCGCCAGCAGCCAAACAGGGTTAAATTCACCCCTCCACTTT. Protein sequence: CASSQTGLNSPLHF.

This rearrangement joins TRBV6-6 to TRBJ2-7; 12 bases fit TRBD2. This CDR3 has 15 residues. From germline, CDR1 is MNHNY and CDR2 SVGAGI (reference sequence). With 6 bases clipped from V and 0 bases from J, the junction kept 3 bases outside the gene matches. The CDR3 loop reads CASRLTSGGSYEQYF. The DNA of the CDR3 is TGTGCCAGCAGGTTGACTAGCGGGGGCTCCTACGAGCAGTACTTC.

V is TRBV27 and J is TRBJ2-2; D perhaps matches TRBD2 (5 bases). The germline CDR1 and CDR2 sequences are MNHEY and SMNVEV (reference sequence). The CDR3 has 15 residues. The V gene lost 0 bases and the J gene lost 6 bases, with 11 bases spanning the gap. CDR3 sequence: CASSLSPDGAGELFF. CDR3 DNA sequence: TGTGCCAGCAGTTTATCCCCGGACGGGGCCGGGGAGCTGTTTTTT.

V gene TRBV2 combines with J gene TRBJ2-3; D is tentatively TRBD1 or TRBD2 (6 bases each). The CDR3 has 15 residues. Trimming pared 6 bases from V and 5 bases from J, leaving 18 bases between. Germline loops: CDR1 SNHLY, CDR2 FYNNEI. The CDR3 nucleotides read TGTGCCAGCAGCGGGGAGGAAGGGGGTGGAGATACGCAGTATTTT. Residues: CASSGEEGGGDTQYF.

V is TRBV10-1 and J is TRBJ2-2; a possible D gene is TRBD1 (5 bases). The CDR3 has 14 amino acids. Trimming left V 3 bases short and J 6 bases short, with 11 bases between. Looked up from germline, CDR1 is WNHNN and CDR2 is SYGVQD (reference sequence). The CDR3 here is CASSDLGAPGELFF. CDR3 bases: TGCGCCAGCAGTGATTTAGGGGCCCCCGGGGAGCTGTTTTTT.

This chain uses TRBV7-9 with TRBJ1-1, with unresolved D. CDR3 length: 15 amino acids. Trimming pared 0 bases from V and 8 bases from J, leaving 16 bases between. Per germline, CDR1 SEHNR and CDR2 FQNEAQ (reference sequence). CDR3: CASSLATGVAVEAFF. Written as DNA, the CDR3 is TGTGCCAGCAGCTTAGCTACTGGGGTTGCGGTAGAAGCTTTCTTT.

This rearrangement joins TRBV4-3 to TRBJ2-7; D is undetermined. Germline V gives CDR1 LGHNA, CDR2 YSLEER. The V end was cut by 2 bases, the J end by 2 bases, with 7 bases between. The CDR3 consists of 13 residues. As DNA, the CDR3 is TGCGCCAGCAGCCAAACACACGCCTACGAGCAGTACTTC. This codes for CASSQTHAYEQYF.